This T cell receptor beta chain derives from a study of cytomegalovirus exposure and HLA in healthy donors. General study findings and limits: A prior analysis recorded that most TCR beta V segments were productive about 90% or about 30% of the time. Rates of TCR association differed by HLA locus in a later analysis, with DRB1 highest and HLA-C lowest.

Concerning this clone: Its matching antigen is unknown.

Both 60 Vbeta primers and 13 Jbeta primers went into the PCR. Original processing notes: Unique TCR beta chains totaled roughly 80 million in a later count, with roughly 11 million of them shared. Measured with immunoSEQ multiplex PCR; TCRdb has only the in-frame clones, and not every one. V and J calls and clone size are copied from that table; D and trimming were computed from the DNA. This table holds about 140,000 clones. Germline V gene sequence: CDR1 SEHNR, CDR2 FQNEAQ (reference sequence). V was shortened by 1 base and J by 3 bases, with 22 bases between the two germline ends. This CDR3 comprises 18 residues.

The receptor comes from a man between 40 and 49 years old in good health and CMV-seronegative. Material for sequencing was PBMCs. The chain combines TRBV7-9 with TRBJ2-7; possible D gene TRBD2, 5 bases. The CDR3: CASSLVGGGSGFGYEQYF. The CDR3 DNA follows: TGTGCCAGCAGCTTAGTAGGCGGAGGATCGGGATTCGGCTACGAGCAGTACTTC.